Shown below are 15 T cell receptor beta chains from a single sample sequenced in a study of T cell repertoires in cytomegalovirus infection. TCRdb re-called the reads through MiXCR, storing one row per CDR3 protein. The table lists 630,000 or so distinct CDR3 sequences, less than 25% of them singletons, with 6.5% to 10% in the top ten. The material sequenced was CD8+ T cells from PBMCs. Receptor source: a human donor in good health (CMV status not recorded). Some clones in this sample may be carry-over from other donors' samples.

In this sample, this clonotype turned up a few times. As DNA, the CDR3 is TGTGCCAGCACCGGGGGACAGCTCCAACAATCTAGCACAGATACGCAGTATTTT. It encodes CASTGGQLQQSSTDTQYF. The chain combines TRBV12-3 or TRBV12-4 with TRBJ2-3; TRBD1 might be the D (7 bases). The CDR3 has 18 residues. V lost 7 bases, J lost 0 bases, and 23 bases lay in between.

The V and J genes are TRBV7-9 and TRBJ1-4, with D perhaps TRBD1 (6 bases). Germline values: CDR1 SEHNR, CDR2 FQNEAQ (reference sequence). CDR3 length: 12 residues. Trimming removed 0 bases from V and 16 bases from J, with 12 bases in between. CDR3 region: CASSLAGQRKFF. The CDR3 DNA is TGTGCCAGCAGCTTAGCGGGACAAAGGAAGTTTTTT.

This clonotype has at least ten counts. This chain connects TRBV6-2 or TRBV6-3 to TRBJ2-1, with TRBD1 identical over 9 bases. This CDR3 contains 17 residues. In germline, CDR1 is MNHEY, CDR2 SVGEGT. V was clipped by 3 bases and J by 1 base; unmatched bases: 7. The CDR3 region is CASSYRAGQGSYNEQFF. Here the CDR3 DNA reads TGTGCCAGCAGTTATAGGGCAGGACAGGGGTCCTACAATGAGCAGTTCTTC.

The gene calls are TRBV7-3 and TRBJ1-4; tentatively, D is TRBD1 (5 bases). The CDR3 runs to 15 residues. The germline V and J ends were trimmed by 6 bases and 0 bases, with 11 bases remaining between them. CDR1 is SGHTA and CDR2 is FQGTGA in the germline V gene. The CDR3: CASRPAGATNEKLFF. The CDR3 DNA is TGTGCCAGCAGGCCCGCGGGGGCAACTAATGAAAAACTGTTTTTT.

The V and J genes are TRBV4-2 and TRBJ2-7; D gene ambiguous. V lost 2 bases, J lost 1 base, and 6 bases lay in between. In germline, CDR1 is LGHNA, CDR2 YNFKEQ. This CDR3 comprises 13 residues. In DNA, the CDR3 is TGTGCCAGCAGCCAATATATATCCTACGAGCAGTACGTC. Its protein is CASSQYISYEQYV.

This clonotype was observed a few times. The chain employs TRBV6-2 or TRBV6-3 and TRBJ1-2; TRBD1 is a possible D gene (6 bases). This CDR3 has 17 residues. The ends were cut back, 6 bases at V and 4 bases at J, with 24 bases in the middle. Per the germline V gene, CDR1 is MNHEY and CDR2 is SVGEGT. The CDR3 DNA reads as TGTGCCAGCAGCCGGAGCCGACAGGCTCCCCGAGGCTATGGCTACACCTTC. This sequence encodes CASSRSRQAPRGYGYTF.

This clonotype has just one count. The CDR3 region has the DNA TGTGCCAGCAGCTGGAGGGCCTCTAACTATGGCTACACCTTC. Translated, it gives CASSWRASNYGYTF. The chain uses TRBV5-6 and TRBJ1-2, with unresolved D. Germline lookup yields CDR1 SGHDT and CDR2 YYEEEE. The CDR3 is 14 residues long. Trimming cost V 3 bases and J 0 bases, with 9 bases left between them. The variable domain in full, completed from reference TRBV5-6 and TRBJ1-2, reads DAGVTQSPTHLIKTRGQQVTLRCSPKSGHDTVSWYQQALGQGPQFIFQYYEEEERQRGNFPDRFSGHQFPNYSSELNVNALLLGDSALYLCASSWRASNYGYTFGSGTRLTVV.

This clonotype appeared many times. V usage is TRBV7-2 and J usage is TRBJ1-2; TRBD1 is a possible D gene (6 bases). There are 12 residues in the CDR3. V was pared by 7 bases and J by 4 bases, with 10 bases between. CDR1 is SGHTA and CDR2 is FQGNSA in the germline V gene. DNA for the CDR3: TGTGCCAGCAAAACAGGGTCCTATGGCTACACCTTC. It encodes CASKTGSYGYTF.

This chain connects TRBV4-1 to TRBJ1-2; D ambiguous. This CDR3 has 15 amino acids. Trimming removed 6 bases at V and 0 bases at J, with 14 bases between. Germline assignment: CDR1 MGHRA and CDR2 YSYEKL. The CDR3 is CASSPSVASNYGYTF. CDR3 DNA sequence: TGCGCCAGCAGTCCAAGTGTGGCCTCTAACTATGGCTACACCTTC.

The genes are TRBV7-9 and TRBJ2-7; 8 bases agree with TRBD1. CDR3 length: 13 residues. V was clipped by 4 bases and J by 5 bases; unmatched bases: 4. CDR1 and CDR2 (germline): SEHNR, FQNEAQ (reference sequence). DNA for the CDR3: TGTGCCAGCAGCTCCGACAGGGGCCACGAGCAGTACGTC. Translating it yields CASSSDRGHEQYV.

In this sample, this clonotype turned up many times. The CDR3 nucleotides are TGTGCCAGCAGCGGCTTTGGACACAGCAATCAGCCCCAGCATTTT. It specifies CASSGFGHSNQPQHF. The rearrangement links TRBV7-9 to TRBJ1-5, with TRBD1 as a possible D gene (5 bases). The CDR3 contains 15 residues. The germline gives CDR1 SEHNR, CDR2 FQNEAQ (reference sequence). The germline V and J ends were trimmed by 5 bases and 1 base, with 12 bases remaining between them.

This clonotype was recorded a few times. The chain employs TRBV7-9 and TRBJ2-7; 9 nucleotides line up with TRBD1. With 1 base clipped from V and 3 bases from J, the junction kept 4 bases outside the gene matches. Germline V gene sequence: CDR1 SEHNR, CDR2 FQNEAQ (reference sequence). This CDR3 has 15 residues. CDR3 loop: CASSLVGTGFYEQYV. CDR3 nucleotide sequence: TGTGCCAGCAGCTTAGTGGGGACAGGGTTCTACGAGCAGTACGTC.

Of note for this clonotype: Given the absence of the conserved phenylalanine or tryptophan at the CDR3 end, a read error is likely. V and J are TRBV25-1 and TRBJ1-6; D unclear. This CDR3 has 12 amino acids. From germline, CDR1 is MGHDK and CDR2 SYGVNS. The V end lost 6 bases, the J end lost 10 bases, and 10 bases lay between the germline ends. CDR3 loop: CASRDFESPLHL. The CDR3 bases are TGTGCCAGCAGGGACTTCGAATCACCCCTCCACCTT.

J is TRBJ2-7 and V is TRBV5-1; D is uncertain. V lost 6 bases and J 0 bases, leaving 10 bases between the germline ends. Germline V gene lookup returns CDR1 SGHRS and CDR2 YFSETQ. This CDR3 is built from 13 residues. CDR3 DNA sequence: TGCGCCAGCAACGACGGAATCTCCTACGAGCAGTACTTC. Amino acids: CASNDGISYEQYF.

The rearrangement joins TRBV7-9 to TRBJ1-1; no definite D call. Trimming stripped 2 bases from V and 5 bases from J, with 6 bases between. This CDR3 has 12 amino acids. The germline gives CDR1 SEHNR, CDR2 FQNEAQ (reference sequence). The CDR3 coding sequence is TGTGCCAGCAGCTTAATCCAGACTGAAGCTTTCTTT. Translating gives CASSLIQTEAFF. The variable domain in full, completed from reference TRBV7-9 and TRBJ1-1, reads DTGVSQNPRHKITKRGQNVTFRCDPISEHNRLYWYRQTLGQGPEFLTYFQNEAQLEKSRLLSDRFSAERPKGSFSTLEIQRTEQGDSAMYLCASSLIQTEAFFGQGTRLTVV.